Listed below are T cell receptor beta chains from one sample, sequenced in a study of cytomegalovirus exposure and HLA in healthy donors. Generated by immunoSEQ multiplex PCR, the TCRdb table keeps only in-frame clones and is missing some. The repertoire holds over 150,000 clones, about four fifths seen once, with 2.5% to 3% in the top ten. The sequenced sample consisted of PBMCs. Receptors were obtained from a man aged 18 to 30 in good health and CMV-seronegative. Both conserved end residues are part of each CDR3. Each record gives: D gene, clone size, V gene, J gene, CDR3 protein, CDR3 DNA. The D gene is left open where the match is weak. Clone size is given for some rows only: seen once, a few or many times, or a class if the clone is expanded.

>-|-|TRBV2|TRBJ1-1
CASRRLTDGVTEAFF
TGTGCCAGCAGAAGACTGACCGACGGTGTCACTGAAGCTTTCTTT
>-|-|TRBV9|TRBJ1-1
CASSVEGRWAEAFF
TGTGCCAGCAGCGTAGAGGGGAGGTGGGCTGAAGCTTTCTTT
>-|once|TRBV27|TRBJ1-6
CASSPGGGRSPLHF
TGTGCCAGCAGTCCTGGCGGGGGCAGGTCACCCCTCCACTTT
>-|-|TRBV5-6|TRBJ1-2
CASLVLGAGGAESYTF
TGTGCCAGCCTGGTACTTGGGGCGGGGGGCGCTGAGAGCTACACCTTC
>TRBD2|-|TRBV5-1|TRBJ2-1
CASSLASGDNEQFF
TGCGCCAGCAGCTTGGCCAGCGGGGACAATGAGCAGTTCTTC
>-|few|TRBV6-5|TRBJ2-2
CASRDFSSGELFF
TGTGCCAGCAGGGACTTTTCTTCCGGGGAGCTGTTTTTT
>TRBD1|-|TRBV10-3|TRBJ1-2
CAISETGANYGYTF
TGTGCCATCAGTGAGACAGGGGCAAACTATGGCTACACCTTC
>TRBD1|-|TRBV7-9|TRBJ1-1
CASSSRTGRMTEAFF
TGTGCCAGCAGCTCTCGGACAGGGAGGATGACTGAAGCTTTCTTT
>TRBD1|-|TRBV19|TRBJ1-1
CASSPGQGVGEAFF
TGTGCCAGTAGTCCCGGACAGGGCGTAGGAGAAGCTTTCTTT
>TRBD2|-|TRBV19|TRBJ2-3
CASKVAGASGVDTQYF
TGTGCCAGTAAAGTAGCGGGGGCCTCGGGTGTAGATACGCAGTATTTT
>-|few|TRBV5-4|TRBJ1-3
CASSLDSFSGNTIYF
TGTGCCAGCAGCTTGGACTCCTTCTCTGGAAACACCATATATTTT
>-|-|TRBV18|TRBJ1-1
CASSLQSPGEAFF
TGTGCCAGCTCACTCCAATCCCCTGGTGAGGCTTTCTTT
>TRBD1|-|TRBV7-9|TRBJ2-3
CASSLGTAADTQYF
TGTGCCAGCAGCTTGGGGACAGCCGCAGATACGCAGTATTTT